This TCR beta chain was obtained from a study of blood T cell repertoires in COVID-19. This CDR3 spans 12 amino acids. The V and J ends lost 2 bases and 12 bases respectively, with 13 bases between them. Profiled with immunoSEQ multiplex PCR; TCRdb holds only in-frame clones, not every one. The sample yields about 110,000 clones, about nine tenths seen once. This sequence was found in a human donor in a cohort sampled during active COVID-19. Material for sequencing was peripheral blood. J is TRBJ1-1 and V is TRBV12-3 or TRBV12-4; D perhaps matches TRBD1 (6 bases). The CDR3 DNA reads as TGTGCCAGCAGTTTAACGGGTCAGGGGACTTTCTTT. It yields the protein CASSLTGQGTFF.